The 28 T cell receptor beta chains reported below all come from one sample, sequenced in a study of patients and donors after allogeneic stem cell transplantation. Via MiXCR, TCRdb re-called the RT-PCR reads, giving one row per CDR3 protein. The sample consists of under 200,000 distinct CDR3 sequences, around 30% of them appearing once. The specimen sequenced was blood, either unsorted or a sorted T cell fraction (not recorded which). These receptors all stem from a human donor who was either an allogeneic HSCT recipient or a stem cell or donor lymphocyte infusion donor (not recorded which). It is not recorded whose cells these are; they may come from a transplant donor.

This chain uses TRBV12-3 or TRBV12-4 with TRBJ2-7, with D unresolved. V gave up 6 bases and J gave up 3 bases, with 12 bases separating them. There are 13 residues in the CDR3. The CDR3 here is CASSPQGHYEQYF. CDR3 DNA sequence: TGTGCCAGCAGCCCGCAAGGGCACTACGAGCAGTACTTC.

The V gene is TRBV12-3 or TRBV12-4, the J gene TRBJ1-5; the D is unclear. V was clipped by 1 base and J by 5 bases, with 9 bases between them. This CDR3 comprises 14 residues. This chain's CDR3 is CASSLGGFDQPQHF. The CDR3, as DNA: TGTGCCAGCAGTTTAGGGGGTTTCGATCAGCCCCAGCATTTT.

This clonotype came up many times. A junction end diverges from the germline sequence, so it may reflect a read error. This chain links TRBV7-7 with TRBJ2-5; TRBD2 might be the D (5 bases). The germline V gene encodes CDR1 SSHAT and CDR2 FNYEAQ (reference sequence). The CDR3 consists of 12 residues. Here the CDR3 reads CASSLQGGTQYF. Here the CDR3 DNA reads TGTGCTAGCAGCTTACAAGGAGGGACCCAGTACTTC.

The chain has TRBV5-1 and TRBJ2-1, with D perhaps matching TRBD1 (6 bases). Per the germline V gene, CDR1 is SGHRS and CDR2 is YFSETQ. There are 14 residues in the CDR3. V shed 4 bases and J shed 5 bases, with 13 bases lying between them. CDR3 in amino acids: CASSPRTANNEQFF. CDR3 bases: TGCGCCAGCAGCCCTAGGACAGCGAACAATGAGCAGTTCTTC.

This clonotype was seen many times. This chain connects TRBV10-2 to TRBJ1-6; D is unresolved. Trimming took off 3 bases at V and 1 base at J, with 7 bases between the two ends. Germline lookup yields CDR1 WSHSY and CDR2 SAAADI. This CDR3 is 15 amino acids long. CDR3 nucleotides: TGCGCCAGCAGTGAAGAGGTGTCCTATAATTCACCCCTCCACTTT. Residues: CASSEEVSYNSPLHF.

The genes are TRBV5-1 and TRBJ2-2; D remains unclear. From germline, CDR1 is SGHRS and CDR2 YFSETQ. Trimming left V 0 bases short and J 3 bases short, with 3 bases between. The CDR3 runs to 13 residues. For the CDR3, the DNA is TGCGCCAGCAGCTTGGTCGACACCGGGGAGCTGTTTTTT. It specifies CASSLVDTGELFF. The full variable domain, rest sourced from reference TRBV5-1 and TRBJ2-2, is KAGVTQTPRYLIKTRGQQVTLSCSPISGHRSVSWYQQTPGQGLQFLFEYFSETQRNKGNFPGRFSGRQFSNSRSEMNVSTLELGDSALYLCASSLVDTGELFFGEGSRLTVL.

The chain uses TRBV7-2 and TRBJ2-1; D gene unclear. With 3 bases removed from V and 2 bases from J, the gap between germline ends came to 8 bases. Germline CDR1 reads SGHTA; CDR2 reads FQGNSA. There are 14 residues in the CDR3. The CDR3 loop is CASSFDRTYNEQFF. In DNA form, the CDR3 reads TGTGCCAGCAGCTTCGACCGGACCTACAATGAGCAGTTCTTC.

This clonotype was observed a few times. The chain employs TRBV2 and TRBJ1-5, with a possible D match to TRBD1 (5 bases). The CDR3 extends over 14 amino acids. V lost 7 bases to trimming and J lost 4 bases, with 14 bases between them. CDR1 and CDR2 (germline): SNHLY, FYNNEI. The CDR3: CASTMDIRNQPQHF. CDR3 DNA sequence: TGTGCCAGCACAATGGACATACGGAATCAGCCCCAGCATTTT.

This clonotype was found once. CDR3 protein: CASSQGLAGVSGQETQYF. CDR3 DNA: TGTGCCAGCAGCCAAGGACTAGCGGGAGTGAGCGGGCAAGAGACCCAGTACTTC. The V and J genes are TRBV4-2 and TRBJ2-5, with 12 nucleotides matching TRBD2. CDR3 size: 18 residues. V dropped 1 base and J dropped 2; count of bases not matched to a gene: 8. The V gene's germline CDR1 is LGHNA and CDR2 YNFKEQ.

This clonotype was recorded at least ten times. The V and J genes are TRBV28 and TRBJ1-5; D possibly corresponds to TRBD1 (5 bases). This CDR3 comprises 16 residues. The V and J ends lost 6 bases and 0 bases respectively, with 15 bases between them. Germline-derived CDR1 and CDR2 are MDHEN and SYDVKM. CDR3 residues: CASSFTGTYSNQPQHF. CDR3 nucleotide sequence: TGTGCCAGCAGCTTCACCGGGACTTATAGCAATCAGCCCCAGCATTTT.

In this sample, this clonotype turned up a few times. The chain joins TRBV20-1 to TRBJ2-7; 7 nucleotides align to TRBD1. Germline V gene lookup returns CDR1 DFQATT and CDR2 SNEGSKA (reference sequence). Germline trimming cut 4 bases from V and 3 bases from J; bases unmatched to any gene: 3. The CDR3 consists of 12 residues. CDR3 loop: CSAIGQDYEQYF. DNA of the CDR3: TGCAGTGCTATAGGACAGGACTACGAGCAGTACTTC.

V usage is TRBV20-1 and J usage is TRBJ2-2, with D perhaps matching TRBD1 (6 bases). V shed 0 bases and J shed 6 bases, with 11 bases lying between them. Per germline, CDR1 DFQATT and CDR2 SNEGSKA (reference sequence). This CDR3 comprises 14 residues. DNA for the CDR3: TGCAGTGCTAGAGATCGTCACAGGGCCGGGGAGCTGTTTTTT. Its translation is CSARDRHRAGELFF.

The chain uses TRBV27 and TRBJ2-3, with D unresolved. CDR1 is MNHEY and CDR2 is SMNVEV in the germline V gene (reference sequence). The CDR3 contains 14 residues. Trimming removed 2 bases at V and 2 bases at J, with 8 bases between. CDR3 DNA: TGTGCCAGCAGTTTAAAGAGTAACACAGATACGCAGTATTTT. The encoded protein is CASSLKSNTDTQYF.

For the CDR3, the DNA is TGTGCCAGCAGTCAAAAAGCCAGGGGCAACACCGGGGAGCTGTTTTTT. This translates into CASSQKARGNTGELFF. The chain combines TRBV4-2 with TRBJ2-2, with D possibly matching TRBD1 (6 bases). CDR1 is LGHNA, CDR2 YNFKEQ, per germline. The CDR3 runs to 16 residues. V lost 6 bases to trimming and J lost 2 bases, with 16 bases between them.

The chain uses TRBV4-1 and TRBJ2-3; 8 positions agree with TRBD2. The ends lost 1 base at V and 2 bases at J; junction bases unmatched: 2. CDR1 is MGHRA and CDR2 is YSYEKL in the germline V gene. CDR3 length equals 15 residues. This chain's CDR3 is CASSQVAGPTDTQYF. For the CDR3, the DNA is TGCGCCAGCAGCCAAGTAGCGGGACCCACAGATACGCAGTATTTT.

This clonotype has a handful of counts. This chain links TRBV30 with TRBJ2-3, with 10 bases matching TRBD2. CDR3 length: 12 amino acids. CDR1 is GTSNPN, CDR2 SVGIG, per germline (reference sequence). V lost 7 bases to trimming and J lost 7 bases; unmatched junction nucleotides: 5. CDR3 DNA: TGTGCCTCCCCGGGACTAGCGAATACGCAGTATTTT. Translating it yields CASPGLANTQYF.

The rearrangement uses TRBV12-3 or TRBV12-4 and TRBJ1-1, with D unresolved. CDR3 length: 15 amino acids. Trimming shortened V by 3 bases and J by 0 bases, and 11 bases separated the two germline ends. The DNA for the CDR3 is TGTGCCAGCAGTTTGGGGTTAAACATGAACACTGAAGCTTTCTTT. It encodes CASSLGLNMNTEAFF.

The DNA of the CDR3 is TGCAGCGTCGAAAACGGGCTGAACACTGAAGCTTTCTTT. Its protein is CSVENGLNTEAFF. This chain links TRBV29-1 with TRBJ1-1; no firm D call. Trimming took 6 bases from V and 0 from J, leaving 11 bases between them. CDR3 length: 13 amino acids. Germline assignment: CDR1 SQVTM and CDR2 ANQGSEA.

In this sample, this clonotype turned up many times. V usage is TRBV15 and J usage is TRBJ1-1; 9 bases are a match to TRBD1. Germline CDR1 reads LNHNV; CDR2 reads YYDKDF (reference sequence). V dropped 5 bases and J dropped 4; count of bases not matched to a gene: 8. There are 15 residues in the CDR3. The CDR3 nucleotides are TGTGCCACCAGCTACCGGGACAGGGTCGTCACTGAAGCTTTCTTT. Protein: CATSYRDRVVTEAFF.

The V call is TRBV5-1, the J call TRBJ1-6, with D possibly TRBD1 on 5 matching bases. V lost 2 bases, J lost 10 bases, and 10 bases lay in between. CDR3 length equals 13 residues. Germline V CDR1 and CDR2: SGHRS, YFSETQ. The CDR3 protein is CASSFQGGSPLHF. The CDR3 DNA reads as TGCGCCAGCAGCTTCCAGGGTGGATCACCCCTCCACTTT.

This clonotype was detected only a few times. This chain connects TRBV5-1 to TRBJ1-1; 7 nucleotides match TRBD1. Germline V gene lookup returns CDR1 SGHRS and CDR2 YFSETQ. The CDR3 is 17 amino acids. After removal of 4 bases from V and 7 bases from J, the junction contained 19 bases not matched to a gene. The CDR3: CASSVTFGQALWGEAFF. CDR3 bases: TGCGCCAGCAGCGTCACTTTCGGACAGGCCCTATGGGGTGAAGCTTTCTTT.

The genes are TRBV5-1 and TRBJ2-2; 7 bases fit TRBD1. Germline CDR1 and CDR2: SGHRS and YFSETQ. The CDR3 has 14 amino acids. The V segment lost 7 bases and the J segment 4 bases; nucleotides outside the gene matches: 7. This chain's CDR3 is CASGRQGVTGELFF. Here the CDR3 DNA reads TGCGCCAGCGGCAGACAGGGAGTCACCGGGGAGCTGTTTTTT.

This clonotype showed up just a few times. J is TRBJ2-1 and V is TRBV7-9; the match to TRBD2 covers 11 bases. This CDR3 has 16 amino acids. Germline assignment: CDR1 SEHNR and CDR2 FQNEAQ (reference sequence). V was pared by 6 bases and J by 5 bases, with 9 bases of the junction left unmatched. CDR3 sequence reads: CASRDTVTSGNNEQFF. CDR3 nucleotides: TGTGCCAGCAGGGATACCGTGACTAGCGGGAACAATGAGCAGTTCTTC.

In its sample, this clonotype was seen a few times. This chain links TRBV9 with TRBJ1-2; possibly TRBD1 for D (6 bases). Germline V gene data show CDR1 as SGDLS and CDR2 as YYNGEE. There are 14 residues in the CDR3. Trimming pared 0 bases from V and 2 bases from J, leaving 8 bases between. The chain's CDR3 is CASSVGTGNYGYTF. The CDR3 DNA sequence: TGTGCCAGCAGCGTAGGCACAGGGAACTATGGCTACACCTTC.

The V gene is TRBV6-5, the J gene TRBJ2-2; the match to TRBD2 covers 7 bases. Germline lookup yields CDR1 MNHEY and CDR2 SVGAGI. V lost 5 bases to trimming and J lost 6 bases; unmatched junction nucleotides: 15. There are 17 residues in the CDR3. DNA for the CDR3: TGTGCCAGCAGTACCCTGGGACTATCAGTGACGCCCGGGGAGCTGTTTTTT. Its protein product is CASSTLGLSVTPGELFF.

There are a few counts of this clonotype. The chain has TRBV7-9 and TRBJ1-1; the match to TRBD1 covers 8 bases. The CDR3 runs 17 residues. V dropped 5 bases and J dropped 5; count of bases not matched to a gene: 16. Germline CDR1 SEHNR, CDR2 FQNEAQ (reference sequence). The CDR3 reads CASSAPRSSTGGTEAFF. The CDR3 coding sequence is TGTGCCAGCAGCGCTCCACGGTCAAGCACAGGGGGGACTGAAGCTTTCTTT.

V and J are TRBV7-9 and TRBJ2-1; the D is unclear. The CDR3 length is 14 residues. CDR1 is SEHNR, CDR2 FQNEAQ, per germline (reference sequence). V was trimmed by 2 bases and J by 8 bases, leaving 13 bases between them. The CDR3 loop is CASSLIALLHEQFF. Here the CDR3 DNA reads TGTGCCAGCAGCTTAATCGCACTGCTCCATGAGCAGTTCTTC.

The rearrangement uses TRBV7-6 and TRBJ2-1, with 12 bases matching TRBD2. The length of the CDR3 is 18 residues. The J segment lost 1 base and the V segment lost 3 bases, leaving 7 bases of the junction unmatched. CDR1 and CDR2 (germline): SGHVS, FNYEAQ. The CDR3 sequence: CASSFRTSGDGSYNEQFF. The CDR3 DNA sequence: TGTGCCAGCAGCTTTCGGACTAGCGGGGATGGGTCCTACAATGAGCAGTTCTTC.